Sequencing of this TCR beta chain was carried out in a study of shared clonotypes between healthy human individuals. The study enrolled healthy HIV-negative adults without recent acute infections or vaccinations as donors. For every subset, genomic DNA was evenly distributed across several immunoSEQ plates. The authors' processing: Filtering differed since immunoSEQ provided only junctions, with no quality scores. The data were produced by immunoSEQ multiplex PCR, yet TCRdb's version contains in-frame clones alone and is incomplete. The V and J calls and clone size are taken from that table; D and trimming were inferred from the DNA. The profile shows about 510,000 clones, approximately 85% of them singletons. V trimming: 4 bases; J trimming: 3 bases; junction bases outside the gene matches: 2. Looked up from germline, CDR1 is SGDLS and CDR2 is YYNGEE. The CDR3 length is 14 residues.

V usage is TRBV9 and J usage is TRBJ2-3, with TRBD2 matching 10 bases. Sequenced input: PBMCs. The receptor was derived from a middle-aged woman in good health. Some clones in this sample may be carry-over from other donors' samples. The CDR3 coding sequence is TGTGCCAGCAGCCCGACTAGCGGGACAGATACGCAGTATTTT. Translated: CASSPTSGTDTQYF.